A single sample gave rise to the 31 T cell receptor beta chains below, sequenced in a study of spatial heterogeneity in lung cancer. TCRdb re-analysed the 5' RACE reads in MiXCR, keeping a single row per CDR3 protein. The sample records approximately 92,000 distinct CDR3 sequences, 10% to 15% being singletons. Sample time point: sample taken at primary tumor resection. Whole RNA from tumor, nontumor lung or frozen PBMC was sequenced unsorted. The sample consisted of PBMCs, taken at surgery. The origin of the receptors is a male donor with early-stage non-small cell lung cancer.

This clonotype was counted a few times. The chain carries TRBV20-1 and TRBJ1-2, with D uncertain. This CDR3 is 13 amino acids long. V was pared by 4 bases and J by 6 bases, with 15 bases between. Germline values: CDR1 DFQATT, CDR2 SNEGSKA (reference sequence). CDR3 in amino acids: CSANKNGGDGYTF. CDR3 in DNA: TGCAGTGCTAACAAGAACGGTGGAGATGGCTACACCTTC.

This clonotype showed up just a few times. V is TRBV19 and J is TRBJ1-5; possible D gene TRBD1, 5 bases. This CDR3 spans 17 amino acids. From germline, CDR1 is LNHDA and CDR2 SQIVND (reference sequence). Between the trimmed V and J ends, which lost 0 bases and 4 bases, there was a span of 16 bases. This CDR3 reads CASSIEFYGGVNQPQHF. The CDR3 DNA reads TGTGCCAGTAGTATAGAGTTTTATGGAGGGGTAAATCAGCCCCAGCATTTT.

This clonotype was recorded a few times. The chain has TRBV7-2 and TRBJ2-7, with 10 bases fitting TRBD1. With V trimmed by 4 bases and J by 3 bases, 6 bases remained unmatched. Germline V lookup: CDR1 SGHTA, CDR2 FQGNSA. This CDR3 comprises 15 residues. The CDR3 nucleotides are TGTGCCAGCAGCTCCAGGACAGGGGGGGACTACGAGCAGTACTTC. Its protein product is CASSSRTGGDYEQYF.

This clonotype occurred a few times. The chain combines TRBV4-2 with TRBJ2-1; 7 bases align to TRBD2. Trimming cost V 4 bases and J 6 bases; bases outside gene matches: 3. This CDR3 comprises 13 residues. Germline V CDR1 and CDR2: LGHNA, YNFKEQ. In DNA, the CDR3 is TGTGCCAGCAGCCGTGGACTAGTCAATGAGCAGTTCTTC. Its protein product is CASSRGLVNEQFF.

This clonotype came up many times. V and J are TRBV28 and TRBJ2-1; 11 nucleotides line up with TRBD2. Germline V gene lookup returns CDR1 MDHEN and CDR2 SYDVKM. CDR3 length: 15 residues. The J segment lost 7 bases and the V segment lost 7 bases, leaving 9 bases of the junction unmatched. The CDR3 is CASNLAGGELNEQFF. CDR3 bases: TGTGCCAGCAACCTAGCGGGAGGCGAGCTGAATGAGCAGTTCTTC.

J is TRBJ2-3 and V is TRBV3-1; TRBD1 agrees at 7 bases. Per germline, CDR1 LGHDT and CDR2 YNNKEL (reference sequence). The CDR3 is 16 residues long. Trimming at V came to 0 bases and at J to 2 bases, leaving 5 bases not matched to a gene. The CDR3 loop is CASSQDMDRSTDTQYF. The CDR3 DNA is TGTGCCAGCAGCCAAGATATGGACAGGTCCACAGATACGCAGTATTTT.

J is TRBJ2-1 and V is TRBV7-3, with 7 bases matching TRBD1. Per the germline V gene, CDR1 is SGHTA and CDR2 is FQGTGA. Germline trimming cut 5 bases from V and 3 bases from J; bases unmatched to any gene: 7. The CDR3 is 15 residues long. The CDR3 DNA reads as TGTGCCAGCAGCACCCGGGACAGCCTCTACAATGAGCAGTTCTTC. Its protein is CASSTRDSLYNEQFF.

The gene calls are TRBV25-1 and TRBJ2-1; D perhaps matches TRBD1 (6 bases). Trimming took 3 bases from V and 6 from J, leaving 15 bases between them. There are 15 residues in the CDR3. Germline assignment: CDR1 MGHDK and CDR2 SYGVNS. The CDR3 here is CASSDPVGAVNEQFF. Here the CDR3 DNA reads TGTGCCAGCAGTGACCCGGTGGGGGCCGTCAATGAGCAGTTCTTC.

CDR3 sequence (DNA): TGTGCCAGCAGCTTAGGAACGGCCTCTGGGGCCAACGTCCTGACTTTC. Translation gives CASSLGTASGANVLTF. This rearrangement joins TRBV7-3 to TRBJ2-6; no reliable D call. Germline CDR1 SGHTA, CDR2 FQGTGA. The CDR3 sequence is 16 residues long. Trimming removed 2 bases from V and 0 bases from J, with 8 bases in between. Full variable domain (rest looked up from reference TRBV7-3 and TRBJ2-6): GAGVSQTPSNKVTEKGKYVELRCDPISGHTALYWYRQSLGQGPEFLIYFQGTGAADDSGLPNDRFFAVRPEGSVSTLKIQRTERGDSAVYLCASSLGTASGANVLTFGAGSRLTVL.

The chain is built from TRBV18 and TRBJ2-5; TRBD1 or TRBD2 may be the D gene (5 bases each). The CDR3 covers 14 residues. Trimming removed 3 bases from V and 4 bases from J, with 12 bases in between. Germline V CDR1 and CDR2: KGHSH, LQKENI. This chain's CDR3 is CASSPRPGGETQYF. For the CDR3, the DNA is TGTGCCAGCTCACCGAGACCTGGGGGAGAGACCCAGTACTTC.

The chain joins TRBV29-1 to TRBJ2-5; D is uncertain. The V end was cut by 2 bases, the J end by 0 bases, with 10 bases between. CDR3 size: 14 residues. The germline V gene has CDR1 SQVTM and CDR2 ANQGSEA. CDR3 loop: CSVELVPYQETQYF. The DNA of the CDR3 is TGCAGCGTTGAATTGGTTCCATACCAAGAGACCCAGTACTTC.

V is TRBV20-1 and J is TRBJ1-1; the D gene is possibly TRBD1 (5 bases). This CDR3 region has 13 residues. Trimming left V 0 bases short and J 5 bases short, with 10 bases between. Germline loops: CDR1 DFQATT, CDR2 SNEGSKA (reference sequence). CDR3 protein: CSARDRGGTEAFF. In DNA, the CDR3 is TGCAGTGCTAGAGATCGGGGCGGGACTGAAGCTTTCTTT.

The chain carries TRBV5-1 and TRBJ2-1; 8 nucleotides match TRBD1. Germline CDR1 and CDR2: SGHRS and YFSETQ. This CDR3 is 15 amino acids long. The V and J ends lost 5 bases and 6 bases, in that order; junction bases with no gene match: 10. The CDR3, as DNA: TGCGCCAGCAGACCTGGACAGGGCTTAGTCAATGAGCAGTTCTTC. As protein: CASRPGQGLVNEQFF.

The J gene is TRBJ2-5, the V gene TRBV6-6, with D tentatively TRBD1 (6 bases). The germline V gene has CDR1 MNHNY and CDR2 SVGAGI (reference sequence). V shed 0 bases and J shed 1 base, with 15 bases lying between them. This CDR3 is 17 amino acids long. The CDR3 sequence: CASSYSPPTGIQETQYF. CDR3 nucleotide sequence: TGTGCCAGCAGTTACTCGCCACCCACAGGGATCCAAGAGACCCAGTACTTC.

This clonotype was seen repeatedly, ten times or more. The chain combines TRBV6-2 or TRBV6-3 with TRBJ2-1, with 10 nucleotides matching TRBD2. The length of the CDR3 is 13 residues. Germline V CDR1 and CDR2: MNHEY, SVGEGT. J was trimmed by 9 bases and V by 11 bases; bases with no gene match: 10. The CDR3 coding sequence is TGTGCCGGAGCCGGGACTAGCGTTGGTGAGCAGTTCTTC. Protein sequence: CAGAGTSVGEQFF.

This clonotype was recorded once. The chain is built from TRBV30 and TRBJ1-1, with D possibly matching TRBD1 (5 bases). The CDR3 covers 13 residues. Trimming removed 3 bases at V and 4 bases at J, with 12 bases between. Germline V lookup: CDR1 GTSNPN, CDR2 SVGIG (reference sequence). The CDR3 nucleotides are TGTGCCTGGAGGAAGATGGGGGGCACTGAAGCTTTCTTT. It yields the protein CAWRKMGGTEAFF.

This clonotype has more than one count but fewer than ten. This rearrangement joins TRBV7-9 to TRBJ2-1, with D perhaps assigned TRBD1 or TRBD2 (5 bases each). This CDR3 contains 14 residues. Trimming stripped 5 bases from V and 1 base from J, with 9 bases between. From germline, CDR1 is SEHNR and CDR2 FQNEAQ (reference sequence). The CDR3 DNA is TGTGCCAGCAGCCGGGACCGTTCCTACAATGAGCAGTTCTTC. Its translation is CASSRDRSYNEQFF. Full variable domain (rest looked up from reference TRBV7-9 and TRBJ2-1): DTGVSQNPRHKITKRGQNVTFRCDPISEHNRLYWYRQTLGQGPEFLTYFQNEAQLEKSRLLSDRFSAERPKGSFSTLEIQRTEQGDSAMYLCASSRDRSYNEQFFGPGTRLTVL.

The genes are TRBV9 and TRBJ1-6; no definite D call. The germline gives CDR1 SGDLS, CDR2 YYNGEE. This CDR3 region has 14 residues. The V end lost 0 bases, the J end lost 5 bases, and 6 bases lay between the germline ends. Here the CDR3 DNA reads TGTGCCAGCAGCGTAGCGATCCATAATTCACCCCTCCACTTT. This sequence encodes CASSVAIHNSPLHF. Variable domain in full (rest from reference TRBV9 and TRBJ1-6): DSGVTQTPKHLITATGQRVTLRCSPRSGDLSVYWYQQSLDQGLQFLIQYYNGEERAKGNILERFSAQQFPDLHSELNLSSLELGDSALYFCASSVAIHNSPLHFGNGTRLTVT.

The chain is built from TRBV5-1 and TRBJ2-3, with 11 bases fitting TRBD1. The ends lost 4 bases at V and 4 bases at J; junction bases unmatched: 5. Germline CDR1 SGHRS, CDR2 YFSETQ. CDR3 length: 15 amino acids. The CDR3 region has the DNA TGCGCCAGCAGCCCGTGGACAGGGGGCGCAGATACGCAGTATTTT. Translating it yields CASSPWTGGADTQYF.

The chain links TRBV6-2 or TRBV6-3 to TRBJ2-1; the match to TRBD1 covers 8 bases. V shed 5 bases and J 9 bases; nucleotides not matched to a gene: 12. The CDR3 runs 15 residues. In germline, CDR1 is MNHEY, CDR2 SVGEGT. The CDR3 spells CASSAIFGQGAEQFF. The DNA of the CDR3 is TGTGCCAGCAGTGCAATATTCGGACAGGGAGCTGAGCAGTTCTTC.

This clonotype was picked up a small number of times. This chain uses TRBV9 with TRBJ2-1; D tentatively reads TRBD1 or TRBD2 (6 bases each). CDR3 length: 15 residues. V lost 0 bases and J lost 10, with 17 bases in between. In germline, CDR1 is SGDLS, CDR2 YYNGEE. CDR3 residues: CASSVGGDTPREQFF. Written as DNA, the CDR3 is TGTGCCAGCAGCGTAGGGGGGGACACCCCCAGGGAGCAGTTCTTC.

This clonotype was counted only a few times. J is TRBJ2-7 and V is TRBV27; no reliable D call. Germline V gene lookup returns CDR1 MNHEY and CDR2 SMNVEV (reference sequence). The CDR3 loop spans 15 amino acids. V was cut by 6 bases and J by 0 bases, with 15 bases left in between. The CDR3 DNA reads TGTGCCAGCAGCCCGCAGGTTCCCAGCTCCTACGAGCAGTACTTC. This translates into CASSPQVPSSYEQYF.

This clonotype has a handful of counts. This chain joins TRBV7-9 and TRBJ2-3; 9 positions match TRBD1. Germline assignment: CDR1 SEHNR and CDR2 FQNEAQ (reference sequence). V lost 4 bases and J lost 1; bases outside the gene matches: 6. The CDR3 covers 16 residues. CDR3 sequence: CASSSGTGIRTDTQYF. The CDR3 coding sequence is TGTGCCAGCAGCTCCGGGACAGGGATCCGCACAGATACGCAGTATTTT.

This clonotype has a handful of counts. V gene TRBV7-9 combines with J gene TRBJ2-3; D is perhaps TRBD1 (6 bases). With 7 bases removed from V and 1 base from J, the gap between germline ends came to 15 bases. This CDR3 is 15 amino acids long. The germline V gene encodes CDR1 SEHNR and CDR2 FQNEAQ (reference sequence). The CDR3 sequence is CASTWLKGGTDTQYF. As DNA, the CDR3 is TGTGCCAGCACCTGGTTGAAGGGGGGCACAGATACGCAGTATTTT.

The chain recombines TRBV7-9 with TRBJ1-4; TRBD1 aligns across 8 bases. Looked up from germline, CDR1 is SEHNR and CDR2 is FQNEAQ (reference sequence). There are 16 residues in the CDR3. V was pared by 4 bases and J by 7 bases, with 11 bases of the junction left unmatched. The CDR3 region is CASSSGLRGLSEKLFF. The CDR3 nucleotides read TGTGCCAGCAGCTCAGGGCTCAGGGGGCTCAGTGAAAAACTGTTTTTT.

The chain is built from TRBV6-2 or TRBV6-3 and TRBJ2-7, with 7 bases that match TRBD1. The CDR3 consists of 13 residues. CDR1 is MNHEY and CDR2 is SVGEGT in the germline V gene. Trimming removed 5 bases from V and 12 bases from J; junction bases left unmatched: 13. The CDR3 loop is CASSDHNRGPWYF. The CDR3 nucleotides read TGTGCCAGCAGTGACCACAACAGGGGCCCTTGGTACTTC.

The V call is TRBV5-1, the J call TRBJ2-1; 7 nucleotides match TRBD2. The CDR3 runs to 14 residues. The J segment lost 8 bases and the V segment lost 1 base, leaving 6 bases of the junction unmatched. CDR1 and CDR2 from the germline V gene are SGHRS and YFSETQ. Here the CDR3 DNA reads TGCGCCAGCAGCTTGTCGGGAGGTAATGATGAGCAGTTCTTC. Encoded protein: CASSLSGGNDEQFF.

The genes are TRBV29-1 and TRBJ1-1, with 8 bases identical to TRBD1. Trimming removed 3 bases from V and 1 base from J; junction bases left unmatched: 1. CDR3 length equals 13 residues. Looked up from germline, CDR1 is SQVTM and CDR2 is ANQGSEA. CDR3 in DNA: TGCAGCGTTGAGGGACAGGCGAACACTGAAGCTTTCTTT. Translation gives CSVEGQANTEAFF.

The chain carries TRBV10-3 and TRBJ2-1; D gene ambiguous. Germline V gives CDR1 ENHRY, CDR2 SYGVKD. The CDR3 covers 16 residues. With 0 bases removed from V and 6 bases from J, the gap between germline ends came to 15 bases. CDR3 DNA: TGTGCCATCAGTGAGTCGATAATATCGGTTTTCAATGAGCAGTTCTTC. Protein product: CAISESIISVFNEQFF.

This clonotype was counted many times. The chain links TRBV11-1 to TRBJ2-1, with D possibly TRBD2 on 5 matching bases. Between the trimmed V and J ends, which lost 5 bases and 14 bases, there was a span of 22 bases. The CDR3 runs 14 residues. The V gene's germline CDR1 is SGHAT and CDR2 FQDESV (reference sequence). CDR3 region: CASSPDSTSPSEFF. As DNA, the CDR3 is TGTGCCAGCAGCCCGGACTCTACATCACCATCCGAGTTCTTC.

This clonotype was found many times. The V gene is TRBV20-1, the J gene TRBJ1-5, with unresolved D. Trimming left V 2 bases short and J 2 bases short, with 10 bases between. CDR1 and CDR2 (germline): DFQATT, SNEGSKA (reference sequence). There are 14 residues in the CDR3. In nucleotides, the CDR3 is TGCAGTGCTAGACCCTTTGAGGGCAATCAGCCCCAGCATTTT. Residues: CSARPFEGNQPQHF.